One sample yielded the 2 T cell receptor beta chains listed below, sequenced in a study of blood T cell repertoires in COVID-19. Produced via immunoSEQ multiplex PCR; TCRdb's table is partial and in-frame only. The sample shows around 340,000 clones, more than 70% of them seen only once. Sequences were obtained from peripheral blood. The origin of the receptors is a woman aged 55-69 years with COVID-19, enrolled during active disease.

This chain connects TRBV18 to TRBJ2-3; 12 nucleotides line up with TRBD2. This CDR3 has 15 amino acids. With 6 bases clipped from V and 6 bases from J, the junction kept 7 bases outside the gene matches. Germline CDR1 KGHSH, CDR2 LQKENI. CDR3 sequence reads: CASSNTGTSGDTQYF. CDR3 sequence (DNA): TGTGCCAGCTCGAATACCGGGACTAGCGGGGATACGCAGTATTTT. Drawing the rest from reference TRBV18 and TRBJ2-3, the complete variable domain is NAGVMQNPRHLVRRRGQEARLRCSPMKGHSHVYWYRQLPEEGLKFMVYLQKENIIDESGMPKERFSAEFPKEGPSILRIQQVVRGDSAAYFCASSNTGTSGDTQYFGPGTRLTVL.

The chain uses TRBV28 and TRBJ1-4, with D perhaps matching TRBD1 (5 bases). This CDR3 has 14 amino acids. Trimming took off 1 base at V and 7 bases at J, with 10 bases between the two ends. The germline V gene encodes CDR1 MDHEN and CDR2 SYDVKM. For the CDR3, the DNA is TGTGCCAGCAGTTTATCAGGACAACGTGAAAAACTGTTTTTT. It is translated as CASSLSGQREKLFF.